The 21 T cell receptor beta chains given below trace back to one sample, sequenced in a study of PD-L1 blockade in urothelial cancer. The method was immunoSEQ multiplex PCR; TCRdb's version includes in-frame clones alone and lacks a portion of them. The table lists about 55,000 clones, about 68% of them singletons. Specified time point: pretreatment peripheral blood. The sample here was PBMCs, taken around atezolizumab (anti-PD-L1) treatment. All receptors derive from a man between 65 and 85 years old with urothelial cancer.

The J gene is TRBJ1-1, the V gene TRBV18; D might be TRBD1 (5 bases). Trimming stripped 6 bases from V and 0 bases from J, with 17 bases between. This CDR3 has 16 amino acids. Germline CDR1 is KGHSH and CDR2 is LQKENI. The CDR3 bases are TGTGCCAGCTCCCCAGGGTCAGGAGGTATGAACACTGAAGCTTTCTTT. It codes for CASSPGSGGMNTEAFF.

The chain links TRBV5-4 to TRBJ2-2; maybe TRBD2 (6 bases). Trimming pared 1 base from V and 1 base from J, leaving 11 bases between. The CDR3 has 16 residues. Germline assignment: CDR1 SGHNT and CDR2 YYREEE (reference sequence). CDR3 protein: CASSLKSGVNTGELFF. DNA for the CDR3: TGTGCCAGCAGCTTGAAGTCGGGGGTGAACACCGGGGAGCTGTTTTTT.

The sample holds a few counts of this clone. The chain uses TRBV7-9 and TRBJ2-3, with 11 bases identical to TRBD2. Losses at the gene ends were 5 bases for V and 9 bases for J; bases not matched to a gene: 13. The germline V gene encodes CDR1 SEHNR and CDR2 FQNEAQ (reference sequence). The CDR3 loop spans 16 amino acids. The CDR3 reads CASSPSASSGRLTQYF. CDR3 bases: TGTGCCAGCAGCCCCTCGGCGTCTAGCGGGAGGTTGACGCAGTATTTT.

The chain uses TRBV15 and TRBJ1-5; 9 bases line up with TRBD1. The CDR3 is made up of 18 amino acids. V lost 4 bases, J lost 0 bases, and 10 bases stayed unmatched. CDR1 LNHNV and CDR2 YYDKDF come from the germline V gene (reference sequence). DNA for the CDR3: TGTGCCACCAGCAAGGGGCCGGGACAGGGCTATAGCAATCAGCCCCAGCATTTT. This translates into CATSKGPGQGYSNQPQHF.

The rearrangement uses TRBV27 and TRBJ1-1; the D is unclear. Trimming cost V 2 bases and J 6 bases, with 13 bases left between them. This CDR3 has 14 residues. Germline values: CDR1 MNHEY, CDR2 SMNVEV (reference sequence). The CDR3 protein is CASSLGTRGAEAFF. Here the CDR3 DNA reads TGTGCCAGCAGTTTAGGAACAAGAGGCGCTGAAGCTTTCTTT.

The rearrangement links TRBV28 to TRBJ2-3; weak D call: TRBD1 (6 bases). Germline loops: CDR1 MDHEN, CDR2 SYDVKM. The CDR3 totals 17 residues. Trimming took off 7 bases at V and 2 bases at J, with 22 bases between the two ends. The CDR3 region is CASTEDKWGPPTDTQYF. The CDR3 DNA reads TGTGCCAGCACCGAAGATAAGTGGGGGCCTCCCACAGATACGCAGTATTTT.

This chain joins TRBV9 and TRBJ2-1; 10 bases line up with TRBD2. The CDR3 runs to 16 residues. CDR1 and CDR2 from the germline V gene are SGDLS and YYNGEE. V was pared by 4 bases and J by 4 bases, with 8 bases of the junction left unmatched. CDR3 sequence: CASSPRLAGVYNEQFF. CDR3 DNA sequence: TGTGCCAGCAGCCCCCGGCTAGCGGGGGTATACAATGAGCAGTTCTTC.

The chain combines TRBV2 with TRBJ1-1; no reliable D call. The germline V gene encodes CDR1 SNHLY and CDR2 FYNNEI. Trimming cost V 6 bases and J 0 bases, with 8 bases left between them. This CDR3 spans 13 amino acids. The DNA for the CDR3 is TGTGCCAGCAGGATTCAGGTGAACACTGAAGCTTTCTTT. Residues: CASRIQVNTEAFF.

The chain couples TRBV28 to TRBJ2-7; 11 bases agree with TRBD1. With V trimmed by 6 bases and J by 9 bases, 10 bases remained unmatched. Germline V gene data show CDR1 as MDHEN and CDR2 as SYDVKM. The CDR3 has 14 residues. CDR3 DNA: TGTGCCAGCAGCAGGACAGGGGGCGATAGTGCGCAGTACTTC. Its protein product is CASSRTGGDSAQYF.

The V call is TRBV4-3, the J call TRBJ2-5, with 16 bases identical to TRBD2. The CDR3 is made up of 16 amino acids. The V gene's germline CDR1 is LGHNA and CDR2 YSLEER. V shed 4 bases, J shed 5 bases, and the junction held 4 bases outside the gene matches. The CDR3 DNA sequence: TGCGCCAGCAGCCCGGGGACTAGCGGGGGGGGCGAGACCCAGTACTTC. Residues: CASSPGTSGGGETQYF.

CDR3 residues: CASSPRDRVRGYTF. CDR3 bases: TGTGCCAGTAGTCCGAGGGACAGGGTTCGAGGCTACACCTTC. The V and J genes are TRBV19 and TRBJ1-2; 9 nucleotides line up with TRBD1. In germline, CDR1 is LNHDA, CDR2 SQIVND (reference sequence). Germline trimming cut 5 bases from V and 8 bases from J; bases unmatched to any gene: 9. The CDR3 is made up of 14 amino acids.

This clone was detected only a few times. V is TRBV19 and J is TRBJ2-1, with 13 bases that match TRBD2. Germline values: CDR1 LNHDA, CDR2 SQIVND (reference sequence). The CDR3 runs to 20 residues. Germline trimming cut 4 bases from V and 0 bases from J; bases unmatched to any gene: 12. The CDR3 bases are TGTGCCAGTAGTAAACAAGGACTAGCGGGAGCCATCTCCTCCTACAATGAGCAGTTCTTC. It translates to CASSKQGLAGAISSYNEQFF. Filled out from reference TRBV19 and TRBJ2-1, the complete variable domain reads DGGITQSPKYLFRKEGQNVTLSCEQNLNHDAMYWYRQDPGQGLRLIYYSQIVNDFQKGDIAEGYSVSREKKESFPLTVTSAQKNPTAFYLCASSKQGLAGAISSYNEQFFGPGTRLTVL.

This chain links TRBV9 with TRBJ1-5, with 10 bases matching TRBD1. Germline V CDR1 and CDR2: SGDLS, YYNGEE. There are 15 residues in the CDR3. After removal of 3 bases from V and 3 bases from J, the junction contained 3 bases not matched to a gene. CDR3 amino acids: CASSEGQGDNQPQHF. The DNA of the CDR3 is TGTGCCAGCAGCGAAGGACAGGGGGACAATCAGCCCCAGCATTTT.

The chain combines TRBV6-5 with TRBJ2-7; 10 bases fit TRBD2. J gave up 0 bases and V 4 bases, and 0 bases lay outside the gene matches. Germline loops: CDR1 MNHEY, CDR2 SVGAGI. The CDR3 extends over 14 amino acids. The CDR3 DNA follows: TGTGCCAGCAGTTTAGCGGGGGGCTCCTACGAGCAGTACTTC. Encoded protein: CASSLAGGSYEQYF.

The chain uses TRBV7-9 and TRBJ2-5; 7 nucleotides match TRBD2. This CDR3 is 13 amino acids long. The germline V gene has CDR1 SEHNR and CDR2 FQNEAQ (reference sequence). Trimming took 11 bases from V and 3 from J; bases not matched to a gene: 9. The CDR3 bases are TGTGCCTCCCGTGAGGCGGGGGAAGAGACCCAGTACTTC. Protein sequence: CASREAGEETQYF.

This chain joins TRBV7-9 and TRBJ2-7; perhaps TRBD2 as D (5 bases). Germline lookup yields CDR1 SEHNR and CDR2 FQNEAQ (reference sequence). V lost 2 bases and J lost 2, with 10 bases in between. The CDR3 has 14 residues. The CDR3 loop is CASSLSGVAYEQYF. In DNA, the CDR3 is TGTGCCAGCAGCTTATCCGGGGTAGCCTACGAGCAGTACTTC.

The chain has TRBV7-9 and TRBJ2-7, with D possibly matching TRBD2 (6 bases). Trimming cost V 5 bases and J 2 bases, with 13 bases left between them. CDR3 size: 14 residues. Germline values: CDR1 SEHNR, CDR2 FQNEAQ (reference sequence). The CDR3 spells CASSHSGRTYEQYF. The CDR3 DNA reads TGTGCCAGCAGCCACAGCGGGCGGACCTACGAGCAGTACTTC.

The J gene is TRBJ2-7, the V gene TRBV27; 9 bases line up with TRBD1. The J segment lost 6 bases and the V segment lost 5 bases, leaving 5 bases of the junction unmatched. CDR1 and CDR2 from the germline V gene are MNHEY and SMNVEV (reference sequence). This CDR3 has 13 residues. As DNA, the CDR3 is TGTGCCAGCAGTGCGGGACAGGGCGGCGAGCAGTACTTC. It encodes CASSAGQGGEQYF.

In this sample, this clone turned up once. The chain recombines TRBV7-8 with TRBJ1-1; maybe TRBD1 (6 bases). This CDR3 is 15 amino acids long. Trimming took 1 base from V and 10 from J, leaving 19 bases between them. Germline values: CDR1 SGHVS, CDR2 FQNEAQ. The CDR3 reads CASSLEGGYRATAFF. Written as DNA, the CDR3 is TGTGCCAGCAGCTTAGAAGGGGGATACAGAGCAACAGCTTTCTTT.

The rearrangement joins TRBV9 to TRBJ2-1, with 12 bases that match TRBD2. This CDR3 contains 14 residues. The germline CDR1 and CDR2 sequences are SGDLS and YYNGEE. Here the CDR3 DNA reads TGTACCTCTGGGGCTAGCGGGGGGGGGAATGAGCAGTTCTTC. Translation gives CTSGASGGGNEQFF.

This clone is labeled medium-sized. The chain joins TRBV19 to TRBJ1-1; maybe TRBD1 (5 bases). Germline values: CDR1 LNHDA, CDR2 SQIVND (reference sequence). This CDR3 comprises 14 residues. Trimming removed 8 bases at V and 3 bases at J, with 16 bases between. DNA for the CDR3: TGTGCCAGTCGGACAACCCCCGGGTACACTGAAGCTTTCTTT. Translation: CASRTTPGYTEAFF.